These 14 T cell receptor beta chains originate from one sample sequenced in a study of blood T cell repertoires in COVID-19. Clones were read by immunoSEQ multiplex PCR, and TCRdb kept only the in-frame ones, dropping some. The sample lists about 260,000 clones; around four fifths were seen once. Sequenced material: peripheral blood. The receptors stem from a woman aged 80 or older with acute or convalescent COVID-19.

The chain uses TRBV7-8 and TRBJ1-3; a possible D gene is TRBD1 (6 bases). The CDR3 has 17 residues. Trimming stripped 3 bases from V and 0 bases from J, with 15 bases between. From germline, CDR1 is SGHVS and CDR2 FQNEAQ. The CDR3 DNA is TGTGCCAGCAGCTTTAGGACAGTCAGCAGCTCTGGAAACACCATATATTTT. Protein sequence: CASSFRTVSSSGNTIYF.

The chain carries TRBV30 and TRBJ1-4, with a weak D call TRBD1 (5 bases). The CDR3 length is 15 residues. Trimming removed 0 bases from V and 5 bases from J, with 13 bases in between. CDR1 and CDR2 (germline): GTSNPN, SVGIG (reference sequence). CDR3: CAWSVGAGKNEKLFF. The CDR3 region has the DNA TGTGCCTGGAGTGTAGGAGCAGGGAAGAATGAAAAACTGTTTTTT.

The J gene is TRBJ1-6, the V gene TRBV6-2 or TRBV6-3; TRBD1 matches at 7 bases. The germline V gene has CDR1 MNHEY and CDR2 SVGEGT. The CDR3 runs 21 residues. Trimming took 5 bases from V and 0 from J; bases not matched to a gene: 19. The CDR3 spells CASSQNSRQGFRSSYNSPLHF. DNA of the CDR3: TGTGCCAGCAGTCAAAACAGCAGACAGGGATTCAGAAGCTCCTATAATTCACCCCTCCACTTT.

This clone appeared many times. This specimen includes other DNA sequences encoding the same CDR3. This chain links TRBV7-2 with TRBJ1-2; TRBD1 matches at 7 bases. Germline lookup yields CDR1 SGHTA and CDR2 FQGNSA. Trimming removed 1 base from V and 7 bases from J; junction bases left unmatched: 6. There are 14 residues in the CDR3. The CDR3 reads CASSLGQQGSGYTF. The CDR3 region has the DNA TGTGCCAGCAGCTTAGGCCAACAGGGGTCTGGCTACACCTTC.

J is TRBJ1-1 and V is TRBV20-1; D possibly corresponds to TRBD1 (6 bases). V was cut by 5 bases and J by 4 bases, with 8 bases left in between. This CDR3 is 11 amino acids long. Germline V gene data show CDR1 as DFQATT and CDR2 as SNEGSKA (reference sequence). CDR3 residues: CSAGTSTEAFF. The CDR3 coding sequence is TGCAGTGCTGGGACATCCACTGAAGCTTTCTTT.

The V call is TRBV27, the J call TRBJ2-2; 8 bases line up with TRBD1. CDR3 size: 18 residues. Unmatched junction bases numbered 12, after V lost 5 bases and J lost 1 base. CDR1 and CDR2 (germline): MNHEY, SMNVEV (reference sequence). The CDR3 DNA is TGTGCCAGCAGTCGTAGTCTTATCAGGGGGCTGAACACCGGGGAGCTGTTTTTT. Its protein product is CASSRSLIRGLNTGELFF.

This clone has more than one count but fewer than ten. This chain links TRBV28 with TRBJ1-2, with 11 bases identical to TRBD1. Germline CDR1 and CDR2: MDHEN and SYDVKM. V was clipped by 2 bases and J by 4 bases; unmatched bases: 6. The CDR3 sequence is 16 residues long. The CDR3 coding sequence is TGTGCCAGCAGTTTAATGACGGGACAGGGGGGCTATGGCTACACCTTC. Its translation: CASSLMTGQGGYGYTF.

V gene TRBV13 combines with J gene TRBJ2-3; D is possibly TRBD1 (5 bases). The germline V gene encodes CDR1 PRHDT and CDR2 FYEKMQ (reference sequence). The CDR3 has 16 residues. V lost 2 bases and J lost 0, with 12 bases in between. Here the CDR3 reads CASSLTQGTSTDTQYF. CDR3 DNA sequence: TGTGCCAGCAGCTTAACTCAGGGTACTAGCACAGATACGCAGTATTTT.

The CDR3 DNA is TGTGCCATCAGTGTAGGACAGGGCTATGGCTACACCTTC. Its translation: CAISVGQGYGYTF. The rearrangement links TRBV10-3 to TRBJ1-2; 8 positions match TRBD1. Trimming at V came to 4 bases and at J to 4 bases, leaving 2 bases not matched to a gene. This CDR3 is built from 13 residues. Germline CDR1 and CDR2: ENHRY and SYGVKD.

V gene TRBV3-1 (or the pseudogene TRBV3-2) combines with J gene TRBJ2-7; 14 nucleotides agree with TRBD2. There are 15 residues in the CDR3. J lost 3 bases, V lost 4 bases, and 2 bases had no gene match. Per germline, CDR1 LGHDT and CDR2 YNNKEL (reference sequence). The CDR3 region has the DNA TGTGCCAGCAGCCGGGGACTAGCGGGGGTCTACGAGCAGTACTTC. Translated, it gives CASSRGLAGVYEQYF.

The rearrangement joins TRBV14 to TRBJ1-3; D uncertain. Germline V gene lookup returns CDR1 SGHDN and CDR2 FVKESK. The CDR3 covers 12 residues. Trimming took 10 bases from V and 1 from J, leaving 8 bases between them. CDR3 region: CAIRESGNTIYF. The DNA of the CDR3 is TGTGCCATCAGAGAGTCTGGAAACACCATATATTTT.

The chain is built from TRBV23-1 and TRBJ1-2; 12 positions match TRBD1. TRBV23-1 is known as an ORF, though its function is uncertain. Trimming cost V 4 bases and J 0 bases; bases outside gene matches: 12. This CDR3 region has 19 residues. This CDR3 is CASSRSRGQGAKANYGYTF. DNA of the CDR3: TGCGCCAGCAGTCGGTCTAGGGGACAGGGGGCAAAAGCTAACTATGGCTACACCTTC.

The chain couples TRBV24-1 to TRBJ2-1; weak D call: TRBD1 (5 bases). Germline lookup yields CDR1 KGHDR and CDR2 SFDVKD. Trimming took off 1 base at V and 6 bases at J, with 15 bases between the two ends. There are 16 residues in the CDR3. CDR3 loop: CATSDLAGQGRNEQFF. Written as DNA, the CDR3 is TGTGCCACCAGTGATTTAGCCGGGCAGGGCCGCAATGAGCAGTTCTTC.

The chain carries TRBV6-5 and TRBJ1-2; 7 bases are a match to TRBD1. The CDR3 contains 14 residues. V lost 0 bases, J lost 8 bases, and 6 bases stayed unmatched. CDR1 and CDR2 from the germline V gene are MNHEY and SVGAGI. This CDR3 reads CASSYSGQRGGYTF. CDR3 coding DNA: TGTGCCAGCAGTTACTCGGGACAGAGGGGCGGCTACACCTTC.